One sample yielded the 9 T cell receptor beta chains listed below, sequenced in a study of T and B cells in COVID-19 patients. Blood genomic DNA input for TRB amplification was roughly 220-500 ng. BIOMED2 TRB-A/B primer pools were used in multiplex TRB PCR. TCRdb analysed the multiplex PCR reads with MiXCR anew, one entry per CDR3 protein. The sample has around 1,500 distinct CDR3 sequences, about 30% seen once. Material for sequencing was blood. Receptor source: a human donor with active COVID-19.

The rearrangement uses TRBV5-6 and TRBJ1-2, with a weak D call TRBD1 (5 bases). This CDR3 has 13 residues. With 3 bases removed from V and 4 bases from J, the gap between germline ends came to 10 bases. The germline CDR1 and CDR2 sequences are SGHDT and YYEEEE. The CDR3 spells CASSSGATYGYTF. CDR3 DNA sequence: TGTGCCAGCAGCTCTGGGGCCACCTATGGCTACACCTTC. Using reference TRBV5-6 and TRBJ1-2 for the parts outside the CDR3, the full variable domain is DAGVTQSPTHLIKTRGQQVTLRCSPKSGHDTVSWYQQALGQGPQFIFQYYEEEERQRGNFPDRFSGHQFPNYSSELNVNALLLGDSALYLCASSSGATYGYTFGSGTRLTVV.

In its sample, this clonotype was seen a few times. The rearrangement joins TRBV18 to TRBJ2-3, with 8 bases fitting TRBD2. Germline V CDR1 and CDR2: KGHSH, LQKENI. CDR3 length equals 14 residues. Trimming took 3 bases from V and 3 from J; bases not matched to a gene: 2. The CDR3 coding sequence is TGTGCCAGCTCACCCGGGAGGGGAACAGATACGCAGTATTTT. Translation gives CASSPGRGTDTQYF. Using reference TRBV18 and TRBJ2-3 for the parts outside the CDR3, the full variable domain is NAGVMQNPRHLVRRRGQEARLRCSPMKGHSHVYWYRQLPEEGLKFMVYLQKENIIDESGMPKERFSAEFPKEGPSILRIQQVVRGDSAAYFCASSPGRGTDTQYFGPGTRLTVL.

This clonotype has more than one count but fewer than ten. The chain has TRBV15 and TRBJ2-2; 12 nucleotides match TRBD2. Trimming at V came to 3 bases and at J to 6 bases, leaving 5 bases not matched to a gene. The germline gives CDR1 LNHNV, CDR2 YYDKDF (reference sequence). The CDR3 sequence is 16 residues long. Here the CDR3 DNA reads TGTGCCACCAGCAGTCTGACTAGCGGGAGTCCCGGGGAGCTGTTTTTT. The encoded protein is CATSSLTSGSPGELFF.

J is TRBJ1-4 and V is TRBV6-5, with no clear D. Germline CDR1 reads MNHEY; CDR2 reads SVGAGI. Trimming left V 3 bases short and J 9 bases short, with 20 bases between. The CDR3 is made up of 16 amino acids. The CDR3 DNA is TGTGCCAGCAGTTATAACCGCGGCGACTTTGTGCAAAAACTGTTTTTT. Translated, it gives CASSYNRGDFVQKLFF.

V usage is TRBV19 and J usage is TRBJ2-5; 10 bases fit TRBD2. J gave up 5 bases and V 0 bases, and 9 bases lay outside the gene matches. Germline V CDR1 and CDR2: LNHDA, SQIVND (reference sequence). The CDR3 has 17 amino acids. CDR3 sequence: CASSIDVIAGGRETQYF. The CDR3 region has the DNA TGTGCCAGTAGTATAGATGTCATAGCGGGAGGCCGGGAGACCCAGTACTTC. Based on the CDR3 plus reference TRBV19 and TRBJ2-5, the full variable domain is DGGITQSPKYLFRKEGQNVTLSCEQNLNHDAMYWYRQDPGQGLRLIYYSQIVNDFQKGDIAEGYSVSREKKESFPLTVTSAQKNPTAFYLCASSIDVIAGGRETQYFGPGTRLLVL.

This clonotype was picked up a small number of times. The chain recombines TRBV30 with TRBJ2-7; the D call may be TRBD1 or TRBD2 (5 bases each). The V and J ends lost 1 base and 6 bases respectively, with 7 bases between them. This CDR3 is 11 amino acids long. Germline assignment: CDR1 GTSNPN and CDR2 SVGIG (reference sequence). This CDR3 is CAWSAGTEQYF. Here the CDR3 DNA reads TGTGCCTGGAGTGCAGGGACCGAGCAGTACTTC.

This sequence joins TRBV19 and TRBJ1-2; D call uncertain. CDR1 and CDR2 from the germline V gene are LNHDA and SQIVND (reference sequence). CDR3 length: 16 amino acids. With 3 bases removed from V and 7 bases from J, the gap between germline ends came to 21 bases. CDR3 in DNA: TGTGCCAGTAGTATCGGTAGAGACGGCCGGGCCGGTGGCTACACCTTC. This translates into CASSIGRDGRAGGYTF.

For the CDR3, the DNA is TGTGCCAGCAGCCGGGGGGGCTCCTACAATGAGCAGTTCTTC. Translated, it gives CASSRGGSYNEQFF. The chain couples TRBV7-2 to TRBJ2-1; 8 bases align to TRBD2. Germline lookup yields CDR1 SGHTA and CDR2 FQGNSA. The V segment lost 5 bases and the J segment 0 bases; nucleotides outside the gene matches: 0. The CDR3 covers 14 residues.

In its sample, this clonotype is medium-sized. The chain links TRBV5-5 to TRBJ2-5, with 7 positions matching TRBD1. Trimming at V came to 4 bases and at J to 1 base, leaving 7 bases not matched to a gene. The germline gives CDR1 SGHKS, CDR2 YYEKEE (reference sequence). The CDR3 is 15 amino acids. CDR3 sequence reads: CASSNTGTVQETQYF. Here the CDR3 DNA reads TGTGCCAGCAGCAATACCGGGACAGTCCAAGAGACCCAGTACTTC.